What follows are 22 T cell receptor beta chains derived from one specimen sequenced in a study of T cell changes during pregnancy in multiple sclerosis (dated by TCRdb to about 2019). Library preparation was by the immunoSEQ multiplex PCR assay. The immuneACCESS repertoire file appears here via TCRdb, limited to in-frame rearrangements. These files lack a portion of the clones; in checked studies, under half of the deficit traces to unresolved V genes, and the cause of the others is not known. The sample has around 65,000 clones on record, roughly 86% of them singletons. Of the sample, roughly 1.7% is held by the ten largest clones. Material: peripheral blood, obtained in the first trimester of pregnancy. Receptor source: a female donor with multiple sclerosis, enrolled in a pregnancy study.

The chain uses TRBV7-2 and TRBJ2-1; D not certain. Germline CDR1 and CDR2: SGHTA and FQGNSA. CDR3 length equals 12 residues. Trimming cost V 5 bases and J 5 bases, with 7 bases left between them. DNA for the CDR3: TGTGCCAGCAGCCCTTATGACAATGAGCAGTTCTTC. Residues: CASSPYDNEQFF.

The rearrangement links TRBV6-1 to TRBJ2-5, with 9 bases matching TRBD2. The CDR3 spans 15 residues. The V segment lost 9 bases and the J segment 2 bases; nucleotides outside the gene matches: 10. The germline gives CDR1 MNHNS, CDR2 SASEGT. The CDR3 bases are TGTGCCAGTAGCGGGAGTGGGGGTGGGCAAGAGACCCAGTACTTC. It yields the protein CASSGSGGGQETQYF.

V gene TRBV11-2 combines with J gene TRBJ2-3, with D tentatively TRBD1 (6 bases). Germline loops: CDR1 SGHAT, CDR2 FQNNGV. V gave up 0 bases and J gave up 4 bases, with 17 bases separating them. The CDR3 is 17 amino acids. The CDR3 sequence is CASSLDLWGRKSDTQYF. CDR3 nucleotide sequence: TGTGCCAGCAGCTTAGATCTGTGGGGGCGAAAATCAGATACGCAGTATTTT.

The chain couples TRBV5-1 to TRBJ2-5; 15 nucleotides match TRBD2. The V segment lost 4 bases and the J segment 2 bases; nucleotides outside the gene matches: 6. Per germline, CDR1 SGHRS and CDR2 YFSETQ. This CDR3 is built from 17 residues. The CDR3 DNA follows: TGCGCCAGCAGCCCTGGACTAGCGGGAGGGGAGCAAGAGACCCAGTACTTC. Protein product: CASSPGLAGGEQETQYF.

This clone was seen only once. V usage is TRBV5-6 and J usage is TRBJ2-3, with 7 positions matching TRBD1. This CDR3 is 13 amino acids long. Germline lookup yields CDR1 SGHDT and CDR2 YYEEEE. With V trimmed by 0 bases and J by 9 bases, 4 bases remained unmatched. In DNA, the CDR3 is TGTGCCAGCAGCTTGGCCGGGACAGCCACGCAGTATTTT. Translating gives CASSLAGTATQYF.

This chain joins TRBV4-1 and TRBJ2-7; D is perhaps TRBD2 (6 bases). Germline-derived CDR1 and CDR2 are MGHRA and YSYEKL. This CDR3 has 14 amino acids. Deletions cut 3 bases from V and 2 bases from J, with 11 bases between. CDR3 protein: CASSQPGETYEQYF. The CDR3, as DNA: TGCGCCAGCAGCCAGCCGGGAGAGACCTACGAGCAGTACTTC.

This chain connects TRBV10-3 to TRBJ2-2; possible D gene TRBD2, 6 bases. The CDR3 loop spans 15 amino acids. The ends were cut back, 10 bases at V and 1 base at J, with 16 bases in the middle. In germline, CDR1 is ENHRY, CDR2 SYGVKD. This chain's CDR3 is CATGVDGGNTGELFF. For the CDR3, the DNA is TGTGCCACGGGGGTGGACGGGGGGAACACCGGGGAGCTGTTTTTT.

The chain combines TRBV5-1 with TRBJ2-1; 14 positions agree with TRBD2. Germline loops: CDR1 SGHRS, CDR2 YFSETQ. The CDR3 covers 18 residues. The J segment lost 3 bases and the V segment lost 0 bases, leaving 5 bases of the junction unmatched. CDR3 in amino acids: CASSLGLAGGPRYNEQFF. CDR3 coding DNA: TGCGCCAGCAGCTTGGGACTAGCGGGAGGGCCGCGCTACAATGAGCAGTTCTTC.

This chain joins TRBV2 and TRBJ2-7, with TRBD2 matching 9 bases. CDR3 length: 15 amino acids. Germline loops: CDR1 SNHLY, CDR2 FYNNEI. The V and J ends lost 3 bases and 1 base, in that order; junction bases with no gene match: 4. The CDR3 DNA sequence: TGTGCCAGCAGTGAGCTAGCGGGATTATCCTACGAGCAGTACTTC. It specifies CASSELAGLSYEQYF.

The V and J genes are TRBV6-5 and TRBJ2-7; weak D call: TRBD2 (6 bases). Trimming took 5 bases from V and 4 from J, leaving 15 bases between them. The germline V gene has CDR1 MNHEY and CDR2 SVGAGI. The CDR3 is 14 residues long. The CDR3 is CASSALSGDYEQYF. Here the CDR3 DNA reads TGTGCCAGCAGTGCTCTGTCGGGGGATTACGAGCAGTACTTC.

The CDR3 region has the DNA TGTGCCACAGGCGGCGGGGGCGTCGAGCAGTACTTC. Translation: CATGGGGVEQYF. The chain is built from TRBV28 and TRBJ2-7; D is perhaps TRBD2 (7 bases). V gave up 10 bases and J gave up 6 bases, with 16 bases separating them. The CDR3 sequence is 12 residues long. Germline-derived CDR1 and CDR2 are MDHEN and SYDVKM.

The chain couples TRBV5-1 to TRBJ1-1, with D possibly TRBD1 on 5 matching bases. Germline lookup yields CDR1 SGHRS and CDR2 YFSETQ. V lost 3 bases and J lost 1, with 10 bases in between. There are 14 residues in the CDR3. CDR3 sequence (DNA): TGCGCCAGCAGCTCGGCAGGGCCGAACACTGAAGCTTTCTTT. Residues: CASSSAGPNTEAFF.

This chain links TRBV5-4 with TRBJ2-1; 7 nucleotides align to TRBD1. J was trimmed by 8 bases and V by 4 bases; bases with no gene match: 6. From germline, CDR1 is SGHNT and CDR2 YYREEE (reference sequence). This CDR3 region has 13 residues. CDR3 residues: CASSLYRGDEQFF. In nucleotides, the CDR3 is TGTGCCAGCAGCCTATACAGGGGCGATGAGCAGTTCTTC.

V usage is TRBV6-1 and J usage is TRBJ2-5, with D unclear. Germline-derived CDR1 and CDR2 are MNHNS and SASEGT. This CDR3 has 13 amino acids. Deletions cut 1 base from V and 2 bases from J, with 5 bases between. CDR3 nucleotides: TGTGCCAGCAGTGAAGTTCTACAAGAGACCCAGTACTTC. This sequence encodes CASSEVLQETQYF.

This chain connects TRBV19 to TRBJ2-7; the match to TRBD2 covers 13 bases. Per the germline V gene, CDR1 is LNHDA and CDR2 is SQIVND (reference sequence). V lost 5 bases and J lost 3; bases outside the gene matches: 4. CDR3 length: 15 residues. The CDR3 loop reads CASSSRTSGSYEQYF. The CDR3 nucleotides read TGTGCCAGTAGTTCTCGGACTAGCGGGAGCTACGAGCAGTACTTC.

This chain joins TRBV27 and TRBJ2-3, with TRBD1 matching 8 bases. The V gene end was trimmed by 5 bases and the J gene end by 4 bases; junction bases not matched to a gene: 8. Germline V gives CDR1 MNHEY, CDR2 SMNVEV (reference sequence). The CDR3 extends over 15 amino acids. The CDR3 protein is CASSTRQGKADTQYF. The CDR3 DNA reads as TGTGCCAGCAGTACCCGACAGGGGAAGGCAGATACGCAGTATTTT.

The chain employs TRBV6-5 and TRBJ1-1, with TRBD1 as a possible D gene (6 bases). Looked up from germline, CDR1 is MNHEY and CDR2 is SVGAGI. V lost 7 bases, J lost 8 bases, and 17 bases lay in between. The CDR3 has 13 amino acids. The CDR3 here is CASKSQGRGEAFF. In DNA, the CDR3 is TGTGCCAGCAAGTCACAGGGCAGGGGAGAAGCTTTCTTT.

The chain has TRBV19 and TRBJ2-7, with TRBD1 matching 9 bases. Germline V CDR1 and CDR2: LNHDA, SQIVND (reference sequence). This CDR3 is 13 amino acids long. V gave up 5 bases and J gave up 2 bases; unmatched junction bases: 1. The CDR3, as DNA: TGTGCCAGTAGTGGGACAGGGACCTACGAGCAGTACTTC. Translating gives CASSGTGTYEQYF.

This chain connects TRBV7-9 to TRBJ2-3; perhaps TRBD1 as D (5 bases). The CDR3 is 16 residues long. V was cut by 5 bases and J by 1 base, with 16 bases left in between. Germline CDR1 SEHNR, CDR2 FQNEAQ (reference sequence). The DNA for the CDR3 is TGTGCCAGCAGCCTTGGGGCGAAAGGGGGCACAGATACGCAGTATTTT. It translates to CASSLGAKGGTDTQYF.

The genes are TRBV2 and TRBJ1-3; D is unclear. Trimming cost V 8 bases and J 1 base, with 12 bases left between them. Looked up from germline, CDR1 is SNHLY and CDR2 is FYNNEI. This CDR3 is 14 amino acids long. CDR3 protein: CASLSQYSGNTIYF. In DNA form, the CDR3 reads TGTGCCAGCCTTTCGCAGTATTCTGGAAACACCATATATTTT.

This chain connects TRBV19 to TRBJ1-2; 8 positions agree with TRBD1. This CDR3 has 14 amino acids. Trimming took 5 bases from V and 4 from J; bases not matched to a gene: 6. CDR1 is LNHDA and CDR2 is SQIVND in the germline V gene (reference sequence). The CDR3 region has the DNA TGTGCCAGTAGTGTTCAGGGGGCTGTCTATGGCTACACCTTC. Translating gives CASSVQGAVYGYTF. The full variable domain, rest sourced from reference TRBV19 and TRBJ1-2, is DGGITQSPKYLFRKEGQNVTLSCEQNLNHDAMYWYRQDPGQGLRLIYYSQIVNDFQKGDIAEGYSVSREKKESFPLTVTSAQKNPTAFYLCASSVQGAVYGYTFGSGTRLTVV.

The chain employs TRBV7-5 and TRBJ2-7; TRBD1, the table's D call, lacks a check against the DNA. TRBV7-5 is a listed pseudogene. CDR3 length: 15 amino acids. This CDR3 is CVRSFFRGPTYEQYF. CDR3 in DNA: TGTGTCAGAAGCTTTTTCAGGGGTCCAACCTACGAGCAGTACTTC.